Below, 3 T cell receptor beta chains from the same sample are listed, as sequenced in a study of T cell responses to AZD1222 COVID-19 vaccine. The repertoire was sequenced with immunoSEQ multiplex PCR; TCRdb's copy has only in-frame clones and lacks some. The data show roughly 90,000 clones, with approximately 86% seen just once and 5% to 6.5% held by the top ten. Sequenced here: peripheral blood, sampled on day 0 of AZD1222 vaccination. These receptors were collected from an adult in good health.

This chain links TRBV6-5 with TRBJ2-7, with TRBD1 matching 7 bases. This CDR3 contains 14 residues. V was pared by 6 bases and J by 2 bases, with 7 bases of the junction left unmatched. Germline V gene sequence: CDR1 MNHEY, CDR2 SVGAGI. The CDR3 reads CASSQGQAAYEQYF. The CDR3 DNA sequence: TGTGCCAGCAGCCAAGGACAGGCAGCCTACGAGCAGTACTTC.

This sequence joins TRBV4-1 and TRBJ1-6, with D possibly being TRBD1 (5 bases). CDR1 is MGHRA, CDR2 YSYEKL, per germline. The CDR3 has 16 amino acids. Trimming stripped 3 bases from V and 10 bases from J, with 19 bases between. CDR3 bases: TGCGCCAGCAGCCACTGGCGCGGTCGGGGACCCTCACCCCTCCACTTT. Protein product: CASSHWRGRGPSPLHF.

CDR3 nucleotides: TGTGCCAGCTCACTTCCGGGACGGAGCTATGGCTACACCTTC. Translated: CASSLPGRSYGYTF. The V and J genes are TRBV18 and TRBJ1-2; a possible D gene is TRBD1 (5 bases). The CDR3 loop spans 14 amino acids. CDR1 and CDR2 from the germline V gene are KGHSH and LQKENI. V was clipped by 4 bases and J by 4 bases, with 13 bases between them.